This is a list of T cell receptor beta chains from one sample in a study of blood T cell repertoires in COVID-19. Measured with immunoSEQ multiplex PCR; TCRdb has only the in-frame clones, and not every one. The data contain 220,000 or so clones, just under 85% of them singletons. The sample consisted of peripheral blood. Receptors originate from a woman older than 75 with acute or convalescent COVID-19. The conserved cysteine and the conserved F or W are not part of the CDR3 here.

J,V,CDR3
TRBJ1-2,TRBV28,ASSLAQGNYGYT
TRBJ2-7,TRBV6-5,ASTPKHGLAYEQY
TRBJ2-1,TRBV24-1,ATSITSGPYNEQF
TRBJ1-1,TRBV7-2,ASSLEGGIGSEAF
TRBJ2-7,TRBV7-6,ASSLVPQQGGYEQY
TRBJ2-7,TRBV28,ASSLLGLANSYEQY
TRBJ2-5,TRBV28,ASIDSFAETQY
TRBJ1-6,TRBV6-4,ASRLHRVSLH
TRBJ1-1,TRBV2,ASSGRGLNTEAF
TRBJ1-1,TRBV15,ATSRDLVVTEAF
TRBJ2-7,TRBV7-9,ASSQQVETYEQY
TRBJ2-3,TRBV13,ASSSGTGTSTDTQY
TRBJ1-5,TRBV27,ASSPGQGVDQPQH
TRBJ1-2,TRBV6-5,ASKLIGQGVGYT
TRBJ2-7,TRBV7-9,ASGSGTYEQY
TRBJ2-4,TRBV5-1,ASSIGLQGTSNIQY
TRBJ1-5,TRBV24-1,ATSTRGASNQPQH
TRBJ2-7,TRBV11-2,ASSLRGAIHEQY
TRBJ2-1,TRBV5-4,ASRAGTSGGASYNEQF
TRBJ2-7,TRBV5-6,ASSLYQAAYEQY
TRBJ2-4,TRBV5-1,ASSFDIGKNIQY
TRBJ1-2,TRBV7-3,ASSLRSGADYT
TRBJ1-3,TRBV2,ASSVGGFGNTIY
TRBJ2-1,TRBV6-6,ASSTTTVSYNEQF
TRBJ1-5,TRBV27,ASRSSGNNQPQH